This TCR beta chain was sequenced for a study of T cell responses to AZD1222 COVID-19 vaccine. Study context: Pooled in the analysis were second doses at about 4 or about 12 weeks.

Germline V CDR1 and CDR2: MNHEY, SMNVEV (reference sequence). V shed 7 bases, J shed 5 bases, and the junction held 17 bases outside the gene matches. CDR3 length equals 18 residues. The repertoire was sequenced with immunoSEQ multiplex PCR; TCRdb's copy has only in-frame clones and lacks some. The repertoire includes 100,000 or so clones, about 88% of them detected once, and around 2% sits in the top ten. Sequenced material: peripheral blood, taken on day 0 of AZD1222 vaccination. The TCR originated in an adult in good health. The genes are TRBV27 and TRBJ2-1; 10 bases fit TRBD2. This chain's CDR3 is CASNLYELAGGLDNEQFF. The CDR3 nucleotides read TGTGCCAGCAACCTCTATGAGTTAGCGGGAGGTCTCGACAATGAGCAGTTCTTC.